Listed below are T cell receptor beta chains from one sample, sequenced in a study of cytomegalovirus exposure and HLA in healthy donors. Measured with immunoSEQ multiplex PCR; TCRdb has only the in-frame clones, and not every one. The data show some 150,000 clones, 76% seen once. Sequencing was performed on PBMCs. The receptors stem from a man between 18 and 29 years old in good health and CMV-seronegative. The CDR3 runs from the conserved cysteine through the conserved F or W. Fields, in order: J gene, D gene, clone size, V gene, CDR3 DNA, CDR3 protein. D genes are given only for firm matches. Size values are once, few and many counts, or a class for expanded clones, and some rows have none.

J gene: TRBJ2-5
D gene: TRBD1
clone size: -
V gene: TRBV10-3
CDR3 DNA: TGTGCCATCAGTGGGGGGACAGGTCCCCAAGAGACCCAGTACTTC
CDR3 protein: CAISGGTGPQETQYF

J gene: TRBJ2-1
D gene: TRBD2
clone size: few
V gene: TRBV9
CDR3 DNA: TGTGCCAGCAGCGTAGAAGGGACTAGCGGTTACAATGAGCAGTTCTTC
CDR3 protein: CASSVEGTSGYNEQFF

J gene: TRBJ2-3
D gene: TRBD2
clone size: few
V gene: TRBV6-6
CDR3 DNA: TGTGCCAGCAGACCCGGGAGCGGGGGGGAAGGAGATACGCAGTATTTT
CDR3 protein: CASRPGSGGEGDTQYF

J gene: TRBJ1-4
D gene: -
clone size: few
V gene: TRBV9
CDR3 DNA: TGTGCCAGCAGCGCCTACAGGGCGGATGAAAAACTGTTTTTT
CDR3 protein: CASSAYRADEKLFF

J gene: TRBJ2-7
D gene: -
clone size: few
V gene: TRBV21-1
CDR3 DNA: TGTGCCAGCAGCAAAGGGCGGGGAACAGTCAGGGTCTACGAGCAGTACTTC
CDR3 protein: CASSKGRGTVRVYEQYF

J gene: TRBJ1-5
D gene: -
clone size: -
V gene: TRBV27
CDR3 DNA: TGTGCCAGCAGTTTAGGAGGGGTAGGTCAGCCCCAGCATTTT
CDR3 protein: CASSLGGVGQPQHF

J gene: TRBJ2-2
D gene: -
clone size: -
V gene: TRBV5-1
CDR3 DNA: TGCGCCAGCAGCCCCGACACCGGGGTGGGCACCGGGGAGCTGTTTTTT
CDR3 protein: CASSPDTGVGTGELFF

J gene: TRBJ1-1
D gene: -
clone size: -
V gene: TRBV5-1
CDR3 DNA: TGCGCCAGCAGCTTGTGGAGGGGCGTCGGGACTGAAGCTTTCTTT
CDR3 protein: CASSLWRGVGTEAFF

J gene: TRBJ2-2
D gene: -
clone size: -
V gene: TRBV6-1
CDR3 DNA: TGTGCCAGCAGGGAGGTAGAAACCGGGGAGCTGTTTTTT
CDR3 protein: CASREVETGELFF

J gene: TRBJ2-5
D gene: -
clone size: few
V gene: TRBV6-5
CDR3 DNA: TGTGCCAGCAGGCGGACCGGCGGGACGGAGACCCAGTACTTC
CDR3 protein: CASRRTGGTETQYF

J gene: TRBJ2-7
D gene: TRBD1
clone size: few
V gene: TRBV4-1
CDR3 DNA: TGCGCCAGCAGCCAAGATCCGGGACAGGGCGCCCCCTACGAGCAGTACTTC
CDR3 protein: CASSQDPGQGAPYEQYF

J gene: TRBJ1-5
D gene: TRBD1
clone size: -
V gene: TRBV19
CDR3 DNA: TGTGCCAGTAGGGTTACTCTTACAGGGGGCAATCAGCCCCAGCATTTT
CDR3 protein: CASRVTLTGGNQPQHF

J gene: TRBJ2-5
D gene: TRBD2
clone size: once
V gene: TRBV5-1
CDR3 DNA: TGCGCCAGCAGCTTGGGCTCTAGCGGGGGAAAAGAGACCCAGTACTTC
CDR3 protein: CASSLGSSGGKETQYF

J gene: TRBJ1-2
D gene: -
clone size: once
V gene: TRBV5-1
CDR3 DNA: TGCGCCAGCGCTTCAACAGGGAAGCACTATGGCTACACCTTC
CDR3 protein: CASASTGKHYGYTF

J gene: TRBJ1-5
D gene: -
clone size: -
V gene: TRBV18
CDR3 DNA: TGTGCCAGCTCACCAGGCAGGGTTAGCAATCAGCCCCAGCATTTT
CDR3 protein: CASSPGRVSNQPQHF

J gene: TRBJ2-5
D gene: TRBD1
clone size: -
V gene: TRBV30
CDR3 DNA: TGTGCCTGGAGTGTTCAGGGGGCTGGAGAGACCCAGTACTTC
CDR3 protein: CAWSVQGAGETQYF

J gene: TRBJ1-4
D gene: TRBD1
clone size: -
V gene: TRBV19
CDR3 DNA: TGTGCCAGTAGTTCCCCCCCGGGACAGCCAAATGAAAAACTGTTTTTT
CDR3 protein: CASSSPPGQPNEKLFF